The present T cell receptor (beta chain) was sequenced within a study of cytomegalovirus exposure and HLA in healthy donors. Study results and caveats: Several of the most significant clusters appeared linked to common viral pathogens, based on a later analysis.

It was with 60 Vbeta and 13 Jbeta primers that the PCR ran. TCRdb's copy holds only in-frame clones and misses some; the assay was immunoSEQ multiplex PCR. The data show 150,000 to 200,000 clones, about 81% seen once. Comment on this clone: The antigen is undetermined.

The sequence was obtained from a girl aged 5-17 years in good health and CMV-seropositive. The sequenced sample consisted of PBMCs.

The CDR3 bases are TGCGCCAGCAGCGAGGGACAGGGTCGAGGCTACGAGCAGTACTTC. Amino acids: CASSEGQGRGYEQYF. The rearrangement joins TRBV5-1 to TRBJ2-7; 9 bases are shared with TRBD1. The germline V gene encodes CDR1 SGHRS and CDR2 YFSETQ. Germline trimming cut 4 bases from V and 3 bases from J; bases unmatched to any gene: 8. The CDR3 spans 15 residues.